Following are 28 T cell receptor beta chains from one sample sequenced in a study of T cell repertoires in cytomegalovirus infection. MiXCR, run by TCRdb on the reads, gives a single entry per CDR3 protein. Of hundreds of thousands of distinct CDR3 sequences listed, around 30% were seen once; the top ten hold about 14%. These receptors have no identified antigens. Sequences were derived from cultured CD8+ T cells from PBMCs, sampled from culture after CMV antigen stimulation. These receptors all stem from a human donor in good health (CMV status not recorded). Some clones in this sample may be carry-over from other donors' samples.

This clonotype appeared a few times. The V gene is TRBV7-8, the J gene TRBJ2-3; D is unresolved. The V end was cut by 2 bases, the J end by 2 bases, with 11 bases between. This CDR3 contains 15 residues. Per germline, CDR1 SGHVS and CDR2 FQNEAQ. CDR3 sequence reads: CASSLIPGPTDTQYF. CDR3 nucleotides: TGTGCCAGCAGCTTAATACCCGGACCCACAGATACGCAGTATTTT. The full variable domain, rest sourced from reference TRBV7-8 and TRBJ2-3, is GAGVSQSPRYKVAKRGQDVALRCDPISGHVSLFWYQQALGQGPEFLTYFQNEAQLDKSGLPSDRFFAERPEGSVSTLKIQRTQQEDSAVYLCASSLIPGPTDTQYFGPGTRLTVL.

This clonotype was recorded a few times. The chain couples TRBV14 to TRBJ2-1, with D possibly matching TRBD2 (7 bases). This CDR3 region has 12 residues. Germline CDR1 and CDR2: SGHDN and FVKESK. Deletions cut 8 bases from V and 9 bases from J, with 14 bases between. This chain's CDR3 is CASATGGFEQFF. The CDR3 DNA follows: TGTGCCAGCGCCACGGGGGGCTTTGAGCAGTTCTTC.

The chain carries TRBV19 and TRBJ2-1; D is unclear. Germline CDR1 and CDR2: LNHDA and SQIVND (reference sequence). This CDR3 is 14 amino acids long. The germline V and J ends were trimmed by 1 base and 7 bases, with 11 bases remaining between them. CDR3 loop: CASSIVDPSNEQFF. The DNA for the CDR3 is TGTGCCAGTAGTATAGTAGATCCGAGTAATGAGCAGTTCTTC. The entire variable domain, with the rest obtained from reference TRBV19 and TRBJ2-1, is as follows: DGGITQSPKYLFRKEGQNVTLSCEQNLNHDAMYWYRQDPGQGLRLIYYSQIVNDFQKGDIAEGYSVSREKKESFPLTVTSAQKNPTAFYLCASSIVDPSNEQFFGPGTRLTVL.

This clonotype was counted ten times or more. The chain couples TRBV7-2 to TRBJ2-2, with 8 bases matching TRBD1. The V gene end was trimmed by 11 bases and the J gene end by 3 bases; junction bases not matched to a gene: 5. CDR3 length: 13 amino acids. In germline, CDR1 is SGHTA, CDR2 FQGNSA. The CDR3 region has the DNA TGTGCCGCCGCAGGGGGCTACACCGGGGAGCTGTTTTTT. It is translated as CAAAGGYTGELFF.

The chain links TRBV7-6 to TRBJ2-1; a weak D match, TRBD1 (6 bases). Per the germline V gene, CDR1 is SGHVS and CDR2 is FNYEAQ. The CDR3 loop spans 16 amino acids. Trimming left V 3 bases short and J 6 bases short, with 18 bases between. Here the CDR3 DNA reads TGTGCCAGCAGCTTTGGCAGGGGCTTATGGTCCAATGAGCAGTTCTTC. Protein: CASSFGRGLWSNEQFF.

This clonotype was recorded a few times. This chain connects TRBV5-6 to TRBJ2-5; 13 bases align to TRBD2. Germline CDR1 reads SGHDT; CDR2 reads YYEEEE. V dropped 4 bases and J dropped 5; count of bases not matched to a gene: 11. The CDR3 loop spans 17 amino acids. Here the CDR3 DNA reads TGTGCCAGCAGCGGTATGGGGACTAGCGGGGTCTTGGAGACCCAGTACTTC. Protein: CASSGMGTSGVLETQYF.

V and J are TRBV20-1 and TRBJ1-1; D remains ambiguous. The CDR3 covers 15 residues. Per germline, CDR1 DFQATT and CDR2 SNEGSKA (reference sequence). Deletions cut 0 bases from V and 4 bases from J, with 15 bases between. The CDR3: CSARDQSEGRTEAFF. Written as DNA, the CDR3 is TGCAGTGCTAGAGATCAGTCTGAGGGCCGCACTGAAGCTTTCTTT.

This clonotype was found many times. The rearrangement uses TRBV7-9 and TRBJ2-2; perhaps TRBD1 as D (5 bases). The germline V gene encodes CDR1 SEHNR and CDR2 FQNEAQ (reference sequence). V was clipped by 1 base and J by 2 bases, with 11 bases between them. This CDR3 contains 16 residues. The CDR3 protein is CASSLEATANTGELFF. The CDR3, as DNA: TGTGCCAGCAGCTTAGAGGCGACAGCCAACACCGGGGAGCTGTTTTTT.

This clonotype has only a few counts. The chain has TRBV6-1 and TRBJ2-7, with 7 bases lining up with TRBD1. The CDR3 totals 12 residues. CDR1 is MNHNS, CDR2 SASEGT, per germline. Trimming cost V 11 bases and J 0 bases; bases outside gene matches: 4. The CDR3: CAAGGDSYEQYV. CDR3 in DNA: TGTGCCGCAGGGGGTGACTCCTACGAGCAGTACGTC.

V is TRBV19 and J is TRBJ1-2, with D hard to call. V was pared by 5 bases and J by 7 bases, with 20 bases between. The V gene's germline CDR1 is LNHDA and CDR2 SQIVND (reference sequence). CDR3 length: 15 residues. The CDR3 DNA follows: TGTGCCAGTAGTCCGACCTTTGGTGGGAAGGGTGGCTACACCTTC. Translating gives CASSPTFGGKGGYTF.

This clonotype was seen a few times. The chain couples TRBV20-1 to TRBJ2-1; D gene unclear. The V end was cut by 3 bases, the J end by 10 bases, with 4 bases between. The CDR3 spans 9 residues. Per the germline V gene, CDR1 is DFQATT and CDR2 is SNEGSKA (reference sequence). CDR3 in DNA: TGCAGTGCTAGGGCCGAGCAGTTCTTC. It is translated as CSARAEQFF.

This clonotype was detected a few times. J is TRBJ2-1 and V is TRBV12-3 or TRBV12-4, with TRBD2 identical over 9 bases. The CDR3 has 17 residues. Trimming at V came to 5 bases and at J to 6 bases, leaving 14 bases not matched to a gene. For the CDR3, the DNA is TGTGCCAGCAGTCCTCTCCCCGGGACTAGCATCCGCAATGAGCAGTTCTTC. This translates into CASSPLPGTSIRNEQFF.

The CDR3 region is CASSVLGLGETQYF. The CDR3, as DNA: TGTGCCAGCAGTGTGTTGGGGTTGGGGGAGACCCAGTACTTC. J is TRBJ2-5 and V is TRBV6-1; D not resolved. This CDR3 comprises 14 residues. Germline V gene lookup returns CDR1 MNHNS and CDR2 SASEGT. V was clipped by 4 bases and J by 5 bases, with 14 bases between them.

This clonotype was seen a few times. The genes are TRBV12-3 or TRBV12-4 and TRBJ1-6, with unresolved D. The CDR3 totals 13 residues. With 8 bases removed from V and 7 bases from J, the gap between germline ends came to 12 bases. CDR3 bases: TGTGCCAGCTGTCGGAGGAAGAATTCACCCCTCCACTTT. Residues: CASCRRKNSPLHF.

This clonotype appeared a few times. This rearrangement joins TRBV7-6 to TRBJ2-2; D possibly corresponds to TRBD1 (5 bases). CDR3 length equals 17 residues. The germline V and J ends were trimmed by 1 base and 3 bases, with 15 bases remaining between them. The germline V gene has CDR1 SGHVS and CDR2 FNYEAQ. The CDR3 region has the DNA TGTGCCAGCAGCTTAGATCTCCAGGGCGGTGACACCGGGGAGCTGTTTTTT. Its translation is CASSLDLQGGDTGELFF. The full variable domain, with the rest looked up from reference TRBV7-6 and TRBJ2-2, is GAGVSQSPRYKVTKRGQDVALRCDPISGHVSLYWYRQALGQGPEFLTYFNYEAQQDKSGLPNDRFSAERPEGSISTLTIQRTEQRDSAMYRCASSLDLQGGDTGELFFGEGSRLTVL.

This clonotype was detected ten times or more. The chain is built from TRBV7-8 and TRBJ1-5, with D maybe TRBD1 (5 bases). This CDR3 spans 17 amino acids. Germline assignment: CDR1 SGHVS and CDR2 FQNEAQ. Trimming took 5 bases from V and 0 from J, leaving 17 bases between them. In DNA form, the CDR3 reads TGTGCCAGCAGCGATTCTGGGAGGGGCTATAGCAATCAGCCCCAGCATTTT. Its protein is CASSDSGRGYSNQPQHF.

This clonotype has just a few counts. The CDR3 protein is CASSQGLVLDTQYF. CDR3 nucleotide sequence: TGTGCCAGCAGCCAAGGCCTCGTATTGGATACGCAGTATTTT. This rearrangement joins TRBV7-6 to TRBJ2-3; no reliable D call. Germline CDR1 is SGHVS and CDR2 is FNYEAQ. This CDR3 contains 14 residues. V was cut by 5 bases and J by 6 bases, with 15 bases left in between.

CDR3 amino acids: CSARDDRPWGNQPQHF. In nucleotides, the CDR3 is TGCAGTGCTAGGGATGACAGGCCTTGGGGCAATCAGCCCCAGCATTTT. The chain carries TRBV20-1 and TRBJ1-5; a weak D match, TRBD1 (6 bases). V lost 3 bases, J lost 2 bases, and 17 bases lay in between. The germline V gene has CDR1 DFQATT and CDR2 SNEGSKA (reference sequence). The CDR3 contains 16 residues.

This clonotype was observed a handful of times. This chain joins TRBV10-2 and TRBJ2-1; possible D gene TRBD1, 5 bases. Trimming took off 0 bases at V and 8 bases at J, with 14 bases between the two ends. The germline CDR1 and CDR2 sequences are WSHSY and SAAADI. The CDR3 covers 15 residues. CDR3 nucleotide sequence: TGCGCCAGCAGTGAGTCGGTAGGGCAAGGGGATGAGCAGTTCTTC. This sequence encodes CASSESVGQGDEQFF.

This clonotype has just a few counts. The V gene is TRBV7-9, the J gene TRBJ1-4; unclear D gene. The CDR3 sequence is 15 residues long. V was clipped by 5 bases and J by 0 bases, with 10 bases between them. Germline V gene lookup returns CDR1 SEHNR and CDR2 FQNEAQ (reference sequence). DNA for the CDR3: TGTGCCAGCAGCCCCCCAGATGCAACTAATGAAAAACTGTTTTTT. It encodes CASSPPDATNEKLFF.

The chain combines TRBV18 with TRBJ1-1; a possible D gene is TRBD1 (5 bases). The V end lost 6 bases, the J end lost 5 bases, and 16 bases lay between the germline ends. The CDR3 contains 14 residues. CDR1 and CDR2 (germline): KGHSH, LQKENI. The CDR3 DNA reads TGTGCCAGCTCGCCGACAGATTTGGGTACTGAAGCTTTCTTT. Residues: CASSPTDLGTEAFF.

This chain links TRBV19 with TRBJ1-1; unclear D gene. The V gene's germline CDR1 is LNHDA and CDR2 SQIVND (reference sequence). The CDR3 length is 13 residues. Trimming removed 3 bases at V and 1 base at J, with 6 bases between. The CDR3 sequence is CASSIHPNTEAFF. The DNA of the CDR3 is TGTGCCAGTAGTATTCATCCGAACACTGAAGCTTTCTTT.

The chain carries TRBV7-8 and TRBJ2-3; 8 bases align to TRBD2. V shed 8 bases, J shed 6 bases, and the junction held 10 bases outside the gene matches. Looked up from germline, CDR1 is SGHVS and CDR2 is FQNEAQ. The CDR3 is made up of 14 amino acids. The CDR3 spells CASYPLSGGDTQYF. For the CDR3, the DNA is TGTGCCAGCTACCCGCTCAGCGGGGGTGATACGCAGTATTTT.

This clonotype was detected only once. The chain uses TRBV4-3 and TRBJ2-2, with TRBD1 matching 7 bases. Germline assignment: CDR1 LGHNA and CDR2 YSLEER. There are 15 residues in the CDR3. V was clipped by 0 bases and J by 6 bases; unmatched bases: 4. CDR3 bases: TGCGCCAGCAGCCAAGAGACAGGGTGGCCCGGGGAGCTGTTTTTT. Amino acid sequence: CASSQETGWPGELFF.

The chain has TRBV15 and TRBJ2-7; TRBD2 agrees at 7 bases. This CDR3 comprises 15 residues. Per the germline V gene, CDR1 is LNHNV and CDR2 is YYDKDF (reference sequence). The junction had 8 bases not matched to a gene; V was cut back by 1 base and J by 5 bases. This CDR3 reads CATSRGGRGEDEQYF. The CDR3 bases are TGTGCCACCAGCAGAGGGGGACGGGGGGAGGACGAGCAGTACTTC. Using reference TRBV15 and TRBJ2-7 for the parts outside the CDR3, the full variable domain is DAMVIQNPRYQVTQFGKPVTLSCSQTLNHNVMYWYQQKSSQAPKLLFHYYDKDFNNEADTPDNFQSRRPNTSFCFLDIRSPGLGDTAMYLCATSRGGRGEDEQYFGPGTRLTVT.

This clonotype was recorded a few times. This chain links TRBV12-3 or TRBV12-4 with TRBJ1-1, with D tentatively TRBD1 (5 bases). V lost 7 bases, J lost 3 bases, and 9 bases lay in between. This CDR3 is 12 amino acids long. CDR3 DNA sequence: TGTGCCAGCAAGAGGGGCTACACTGAAGCTTTCTTT. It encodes CASKRGYTEAFF.

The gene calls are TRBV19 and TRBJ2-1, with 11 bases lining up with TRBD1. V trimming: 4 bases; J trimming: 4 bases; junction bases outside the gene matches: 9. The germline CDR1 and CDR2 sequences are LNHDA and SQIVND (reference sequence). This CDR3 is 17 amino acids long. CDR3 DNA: TGTGCCAGTAGTAGCCCGGACAGGGGGCCTAAGTACAATGAGCAGTTCTTC. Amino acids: CASSSPDRGPKYNEQFF.

The CDR3 reads CASSPRQGAEGEQYF. The CDR3 DNA is TGTGCCAGCAGCCCCAGACAGGGGGCAGAAGGGGAGCAGTACTTC. The J gene is TRBJ2-7, the V gene TRBV9; 10 bases agree with TRBD1. The CDR3 has 15 amino acids. Germline CDR1 reads SGDLS; CDR2 reads YYNGEE. Trimming cost V 4 bases and J 7 bases; bases outside gene matches: 11.